This T cell receptor (beta chain) derives from a study of blood T cell repertoires in COVID-19. The wider study: The samples span acute and convalescent COVID-19 from the United States, Italy and Spain. PBMCs, B-cell-depleted T cells, or T cells provided the cDNA or gDNA that made up the material.

The germline V gene encodes CDR1 WNHNN and CDR2 SYGVQD (reference sequence). With 4 bases removed from V and 3 bases from J, the gap between germline ends came to 6 bases. This CDR3 has 13 amino acids. Assay used: immunoSEQ multiplex PCR; TCRdb lists only in-frame clones, some missing. Among about 300,000 clones listed, 85% to 90% were seen once. The clonotype comes from a woman in her forties or fifties with COVID-19, enrolled during active disease. The chain joins TRBV10-1 to TRBJ2-2, with a possible D match to TRBD1 (5 bases). Sequencing used peripheral blood. CDR3 sequence (DNA): TGCGCCAGCAGTGCACAGGACACCGGGGAGCTGTTTTTT. Translated, it gives CASSAQDTGELFF.